This T cell receptor (beta chain) emerged from a study of beta chain features in type 1 diabetes. This clone was counted many times. Its target is not known. Of the isolated RNA, all was reverse transcribed, and so the sequenced material was expressed TCRB transcripts. The protocol was immunoSEQ multiplex PCR, while the TCRdb copy is restricted to in-frame clones and leaves out a portion. Among about 340,000 clones listed, under 8.5% were seen once. Study-level findings and limits: Naive, central memory and Treg TCRB repertoires appeared more alike in patients than in healthy donors.

The CDR3 is 14 residues long. Germline lookup yields CDR1 SNHLY and CDR2 FYNNEI. Trimming pared 7 bases from V and 7 bases from J, leaving 20 bases between. The receptor's source is a woman aged 18-29 years in good health. The rearrangement uses TRBV2 and TRBJ2-7; unclear D gene. The sample consisted of central memory CD4+ T cells from blood. DNA for the CDR3: TGTGCCAGCACCTCCGTCGATCGGACGGAAGAGCAGTACTTC. Its translation is CASTSVDRTEEQYF.